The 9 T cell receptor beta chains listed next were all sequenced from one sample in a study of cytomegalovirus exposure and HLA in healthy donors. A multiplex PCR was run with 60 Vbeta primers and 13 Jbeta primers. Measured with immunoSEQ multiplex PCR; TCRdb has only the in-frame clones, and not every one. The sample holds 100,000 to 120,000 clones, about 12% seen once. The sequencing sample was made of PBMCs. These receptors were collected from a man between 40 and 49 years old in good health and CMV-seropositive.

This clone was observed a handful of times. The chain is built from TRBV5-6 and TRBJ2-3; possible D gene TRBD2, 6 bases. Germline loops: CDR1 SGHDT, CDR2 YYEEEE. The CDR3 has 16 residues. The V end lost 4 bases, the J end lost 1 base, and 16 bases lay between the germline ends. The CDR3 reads CASSRGNPAGTDTQYF. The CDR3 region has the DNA TGTGCCAGCAGCCGGGGGAACCCGGCCGGCACAGATACGCAGTATTTT. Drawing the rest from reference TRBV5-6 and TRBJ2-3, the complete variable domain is DAGVTQSPTHLIKTRGQQVTLRCSPKSGHDTVSWYQQALGQGPQFIFQYYEEEERQRGNFPDRFSGHQFPNYSSELNVNALLLGDSALYLCASSRGNPAGTDTQYFGPGTRLTVL.

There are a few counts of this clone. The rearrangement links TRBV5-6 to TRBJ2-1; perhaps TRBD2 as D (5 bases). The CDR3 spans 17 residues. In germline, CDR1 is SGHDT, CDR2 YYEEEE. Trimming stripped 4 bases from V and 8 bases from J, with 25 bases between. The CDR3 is CASSLPTRVVKGDEQFF. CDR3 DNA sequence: TGTGCCAGCAGCCTGCCAACGCGGGTCGTTAAGGGCGATGAGCAGTTCTTC.

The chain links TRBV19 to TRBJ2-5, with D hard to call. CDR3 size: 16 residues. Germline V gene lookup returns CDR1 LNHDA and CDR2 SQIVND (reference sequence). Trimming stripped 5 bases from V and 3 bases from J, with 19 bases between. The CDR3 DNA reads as TGTGCCAGTAGTGGGCTACATCATAGACAAAAAGAGACCCAGTACTTC. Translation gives CASSGLHHRQKETQYF.

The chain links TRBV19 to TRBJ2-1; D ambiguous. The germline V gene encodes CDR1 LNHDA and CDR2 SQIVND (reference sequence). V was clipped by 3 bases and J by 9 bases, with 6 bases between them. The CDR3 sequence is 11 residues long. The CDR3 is CASSIGGEQFF. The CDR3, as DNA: TGTGCCAGTAGTATCGGTGGTGAGCAGTTCTTC.

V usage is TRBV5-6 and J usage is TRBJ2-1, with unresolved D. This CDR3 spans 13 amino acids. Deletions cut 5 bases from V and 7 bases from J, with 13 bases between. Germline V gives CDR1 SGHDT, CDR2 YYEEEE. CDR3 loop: CASRSRPGNEQFF. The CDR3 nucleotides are TGTGCCAGCAGATCCCGCCCCGGGAATGAGCAGTTCTTC.

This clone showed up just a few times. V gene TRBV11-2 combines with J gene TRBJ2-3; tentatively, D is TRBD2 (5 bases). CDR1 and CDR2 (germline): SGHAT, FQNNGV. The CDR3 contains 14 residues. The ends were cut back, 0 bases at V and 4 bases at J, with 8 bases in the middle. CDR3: CASSLDRGPDTQYF. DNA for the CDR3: TGTGCCAGCAGCTTAGACCGGGGTCCAGATACGCAGTATTTT.

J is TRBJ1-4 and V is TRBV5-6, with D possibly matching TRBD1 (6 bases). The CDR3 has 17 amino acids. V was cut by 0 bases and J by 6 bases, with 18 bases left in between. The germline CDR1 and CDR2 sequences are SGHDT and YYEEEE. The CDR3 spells CASSLGQGIVRDEKLFF. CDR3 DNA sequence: TGTGCCAGCAGCTTGGGTCAGGGGATCGTTAGGGATGAAAAACTGTTTTTT.

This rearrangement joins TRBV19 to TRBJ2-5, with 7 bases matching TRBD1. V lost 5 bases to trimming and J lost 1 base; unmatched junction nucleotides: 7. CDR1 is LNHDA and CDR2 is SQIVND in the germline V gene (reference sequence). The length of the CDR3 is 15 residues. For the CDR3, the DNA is TGTGCCAGTAGTGTGGCCGGGGACAGCCAAGAGACCCAGTACTTC. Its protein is CASSVAGDSQETQYF.

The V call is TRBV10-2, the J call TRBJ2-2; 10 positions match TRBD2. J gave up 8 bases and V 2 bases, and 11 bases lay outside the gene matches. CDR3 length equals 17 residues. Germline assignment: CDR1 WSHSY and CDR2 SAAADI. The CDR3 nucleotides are TGCGCCAGCAGTGAGGCTAGCGGGGGTTCGGGATTGGGGGAGCTGTTTTTT. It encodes CASSEASGGSGLGELFF.